A single sample gave rise to the 20 T cell receptor beta chains below, sequenced in a study of PD-L1 blockade in urothelial cancer (dated by TCRdb to 2015 to 2018). The time point label of this sample denotes: pretreatment peripheral blood. The library was generated by the immunoSEQ multiplex PCR assay. TCRdb took over this immuneACCESS table, retaining in-frame rearrangements with V and J assigned. Such tables are incomplete; in checked studies, under half of the missing clones stem from an unresolved V gene, and the remainder is unexplained. The sample has roughly 90,000 clones on record, roughly 90% of them singletons. Of the sample, about 1% is held by the ten largest clones. The sample consisted of PBMCs, taken around atezolizumab (anti-PD-L1) treatment. Receptors were obtained from a woman aged 80 or over with urothelial cancer.

The chain uses TRBV10-1 and TRBJ2-7; TRBD2 matches at 13 bases. This CDR3 comprises 14 residues. Germline V lookup: CDR1 WNHNN, CDR2 SYGVQD (reference sequence). The junction had 7 bases not matched to a gene; V was cut back by 7 bases and J by 7 bases. The CDR3 spells CASTGTSGNGEQYF. In DNA form, the CDR3 reads TGCGCCAGCACCGGGACTAGCGGGAACGGGGAGCAGTACTTC.

This clone was observed once. The genes are TRBV19 and TRBJ2-1, with a possible D match to TRBD2 (5 bases). Germline CDR1 reads LNHDA; CDR2 reads SQIVND (reference sequence). Between the trimmed V and J ends, which lost 3 bases and 5 bases, there was a span of 14 bases. The CDR3 is made up of 15 amino acids. The CDR3 DNA reads as TGTGCCAGTAGTATCTTCGGGAATCGGAACAATGAGCAGTTCTTC. It yields the protein CASSIFGNRNNEQFF.

This chain uses TRBV18 with TRBJ2-3; D unclear. Trimming pared 3 bases from V and 4 bases from J, leaving 5 bases between. The CDR3 length is 12 residues. Germline assignment: CDR1 KGHSH and CDR2 LQKENI. The CDR3 is CASSPAADTQYF. CDR3 in DNA: TGTGCCAGCTCACCCGCGGCAGATACGCAGTATTTT.

The chain joins TRBV28 to TRBJ2-1; D possibly corresponds to TRBD1 (5 bases). V was trimmed by 6 bases and J by 0 bases, leaving 9 bases between them. The CDR3 contains 14 residues. Germline V gene sequence: CDR1 MDHEN, CDR2 SYDVKM. CDR3 in amino acids: CASRTDSSYNEQFF. The CDR3 nucleotides read TGTGCCAGCAGGACAGACAGCTCCTACAATGAGCAGTTCTTC.

CDR3 residues: CASSGGLADYNEQFF. CDR3 nucleotides: TGTGCCAGCAGCGGTGGACTAGCGGACTACAATGAGCAGTTCTTC. V and J are TRBV9 and TRBJ2-1, with 10 bases matching TRBD2. In germline, CDR1 is SGDLS, CDR2 YYNGEE. Trimming took 3 bases from V and 3 from J; bases not matched to a gene: 3. CDR3 length equals 15 residues. Looking up the rest from reference TRBV9 and TRBJ2-1 gives the full variable domain: DSGVTQTPKHLITATGQRVTLRCSPRSGDLSVYWYQQSLDQGLQFLIQYYNGEERAKGNILERFSAQQFPDLHSELNLSSLELGDSALYFCASSGGLADYNEQFFGPGTRLTVL.

The rearrangement uses TRBV28 and TRBJ2-1, with a tentative D call TRBD2 (6 bases). Trimming left V 4 bases short and J 12 bases short, with 10 bases between. The CDR3 consists of 11 residues. Germline V gene data show CDR1 as MDHEN and CDR2 as SYDVKM. The CDR3 DNA reads as TGTGCCAGCAGTTGGGGACTCGGGCAGTTCTTC. It translates to CASSWGLGQFF.

This chain uses TRBV19 with TRBJ2-2; TRBD2 matches at 9 bases. The length of the CDR3 is 14 residues. V was clipped by 9 bases and J by 0 bases; unmatched bases: 2. Germline CDR1 reads LNHDA; CDR2 reads SQIVND (reference sequence). The CDR3 region has the DNA TGTGCCAGCTCTAGCGGGACGAACACCGGGGAGCTGTTTTTT. Its translation: CASSSGTNTGELFF.

The chain employs TRBV18 and TRBJ2-5; D perhaps matches TRBD1 (5 bases). The germline V gene encodes CDR1 KGHSH and CDR2 LQKENI. The CDR3 consists of 13 residues. V was pared by 6 bases and J by 5 bases, with 13 bases between. The DNA for the CDR3 is TGTGCCAGCTCTAGGGGCGAAAGGGAGACCCAGTACTTC. Translating it yields CASSRGERETQYF. Full variable domain (remainder filled in from reference TRBV18 and TRBJ2-5): NAGVMQNPRHLVRRRGQEARLRCSPMKGHSHVYWYRQLPEEGLKFMVYLQKENIIDESGMPKERFSAEFPKEGPSILRIQQVVRGDSAAYFCASSRGERETQYFGPGTRLLVL.

J is TRBJ2-3 and V is TRBV7-6; TRBD2 matches 13 bases. CDR3 length: 18 amino acids. V lost 6 bases to trimming and J lost 3 bases; unmatched junction nucleotides: 12. Germline loops: CDR1 SGHVS, CDR2 FNYEAQ. The CDR3 region is CASRGLAGPPDATDTQYF. DNA of the CDR3: TGTGCCAGCAGGGGACTAGCGGGACCTCCTGATGCTACAGATACGCAGTATTTT.

For the CDR3, the DNA is TGCGCCAGCAAGTGGACTAGTTCCTACAATGAGCAGTTCTTC. It translates to CASKWTSSYNEQFF. The chain combines TRBV10-2 with TRBJ2-1; 7 bases are shared with TRBD2. Unmatched junction bases numbered 4, after V lost 7 bases and J lost 1 base. This CDR3 is 14 amino acids long. Germline CDR1 reads WSHSY; CDR2 reads SAAADI.

The rearrangement joins TRBV10-2 to TRBJ2-1, with D hard to call. CDR1 and CDR2 (germline): WSHSY, SAAADI. This CDR3 spans 19 amino acids. Deletions cut 2 bases from V and 6 bases from J, with 26 bases between. CDR3 in DNA: TGCGCCAGCAGTGAGAATGGGCAGGCCTCGACGAAGTCGCTCAATGAGCAGTTCTTC. Its protein product is CASSENGQASTKSLNEQFF.

The chain joins TRBV5-1 to TRBJ2-5; D possibly corresponds to TRBD1 (8 bases). V was pared by 3 bases and J by 0 bases, with 15 bases between. This CDR3 comprises 16 residues. Germline V gene sequence: CDR1 SGHRS, CDR2 YFSETQ. Written as DNA, the CDR3 is TGCGCCAGCAGCTCCAGGGGGCGGGGGTACCAAGAGACCCAGTACTTC. It encodes CASSSRGRGYQETQYF.

This clone has a single count. The V gene is TRBV30, the J gene TRBJ2-3, with 11 positions matching TRBD1. V lost 5 bases, J lost 4 bases, and 14 bases stayed unmatched. This CDR3 spans 17 amino acids. Germline CDR1 GTSNPN, CDR2 SVGIG (reference sequence). In nucleotides, the CDR3 is TGTGCCTGGGGGAGGTGGGGGACAGGGGGAACCCCAGATACGCAGTATTTT. The encoded protein is CAWGRWGTGGTPDTQYF.

This chain links TRBV5-1 with TRBJ2-3; 8 bases are a match to TRBD1. The CDR3 totals 14 residues. V shed 4 bases, J shed 3 bases, and the junction held 4 bases outside the gene matches. CDR1 is SGHRS and CDR2 is YFSETQ in the germline V gene. The CDR3 spells CASSHGTGTDTQYF. CDR3 sequence (DNA): TGCGCCAGCAGCCATGGGACAGGTACAGATACGCAGTATTTT.

The chain joins TRBV2 to TRBJ1-1, with D possibly being TRBD1 (5 bases). With 4 bases removed from V and 4 bases from J, the gap between germline ends came to 13 bases. This CDR3 has 14 residues. Germline V gene lookup returns CDR1 SNHLY and CDR2 FYNNEI. Written as DNA, the CDR3 is TGTGCCAGCAGTGCGGAGGGGTTGGGCACTGAAGCTTTCTTT. Translation: CASSAEGLGTEAFF.

This chain joins TRBV6-6 and TRBJ2-3; a weak D match, TRBD1 (5 bases). This CDR3 contains 15 residues. Trimming removed 4 bases at V and 3 bases at J, with 14 bases between. Germline CDR1 reads MNHNY; CDR2 reads SVGAGI (reference sequence). For the CDR3, the DNA is TGTGCCAGCAGTTTCGGACACCTCACTACAGATACGCAGTATTTT. As protein: CASSFGHLTTDTQYF.

This clone was counted once. The rearrangement links TRBV11-3 to TRBJ2-1, with 8 bases identical to TRBD1. V lost 5 bases, J lost 4 bases, and 7 bases stayed unmatched. Per germline, CDR1 SGHNT and CDR2 YENEEA. The CDR3 extends over 15 amino acids. Written as DNA, the CDR3 is TGTGCCAGCAGCCTGAGGACAGGGTTTTACAATGAGCAGTTCTTC. Its translation is CASSLRTGFYNEQFF.

The genes are TRBV27 and TRBJ2-1; TRBD2 agrees at 9 bases. J was trimmed by 4 bases and V by 4 bases; bases with no gene match: 5. CDR1 is MNHEY, CDR2 SMNVEV, per germline (reference sequence). CDR3 length equals 15 residues. This CDR3 is CASSWLTSGYNEQFF. The CDR3 DNA is TGTGCCAGCAGTTGGTTGACTAGCGGTTACAATGAGCAGTTCTTC.

The V call is TRBV6-4, the J call TRBJ2-1, with 11 bases fitting TRBD2. This CDR3 spans 15 amino acids. The trim removed 6 bases at V and 7 bases at J, leaving 8 bases unmatched. Germline V lookup: CDR1 MRHNA, CDR2 SNTAGT. CDR3 region: CASSSLAGVSNEQFF. The DNA for the CDR3 is TGTGCCAGCAGCTCACTAGCGGGAGTTTCAAATGAGCAGTTCTTC.

This clone was seen more than once but under ten times. The genes are TRBV28 and TRBJ2-7, with D possibly being TRBD2 (6 bases). The CDR3 loop spans 14 amino acids. V lost 5 bases and J lost 5, with 16 bases in between. Looked up from germline, CDR1 is MDHEN and CDR2 is SYDVKM. The CDR3 is CASSHHGGVNEQYF. The CDR3 bases are TGTGCCAGCAGTCACCACGGGGGAGTTAACGAGCAGTACTTC.